This TCR beta chain was sequenced during a study of control samples from healthy donors and cancer patients. The protocol was immunoSEQ multiplex PCR, while the TCRdb copy is restricted to in-frame clones and leaves out a portion. The sample includes about 140,000 clones, approximately 88% of them seen just once. From germline, CDR1 is SGHAT and CDR2 FQNNGV. CDR3 length: 12 amino acids. The V end lost 4 bases, the J end lost 5 bases, and 8 bases lay between the germline ends. The rearrangement joins TRBV11-2 to TRBJ2-5; no clear D gene. The sample was blood. This TCR derives from a man aged 30 to 45 in good health. The CDR3 region has the DNA TGTGCCAGCAGCTATCGGCGGGAGACCCAGTACTTC. Encoded protein: CASSYRRETQYF.